In this sample, the clone carrying this T cell receptor beta chain turned up many times. Trimming took off 0 bases at V and 4 bases at J, with 16 bases between the two ends. The CDR3 length is 16 residues. CDR1 is SGDLS, CDR2 YYNGEE, per germline. This entry comes from a study of T cells after posttransplantation cyclophosphamide. Method: immunoSEQ multiplex PCR; TCRdb's copy keeps in-frame clones and lacks some. The sample holds more than 35,000 clones, and no clone turns up only once. The material sequenced was PBMCs. The sequence was collected from a man aged 45-65 years in good health, CMV-negative, and a related stem cell transplant donor. The rearrangement joins TRBV9 to TRBJ2-5, with no clear D. The CDR3 protein is CASSVAHNYPPETQYF. For the CDR3, the DNA is TGTGCCAGCAGCGTAGCTCACAACTACCCCCCAGAGACCCAGTACTTC.